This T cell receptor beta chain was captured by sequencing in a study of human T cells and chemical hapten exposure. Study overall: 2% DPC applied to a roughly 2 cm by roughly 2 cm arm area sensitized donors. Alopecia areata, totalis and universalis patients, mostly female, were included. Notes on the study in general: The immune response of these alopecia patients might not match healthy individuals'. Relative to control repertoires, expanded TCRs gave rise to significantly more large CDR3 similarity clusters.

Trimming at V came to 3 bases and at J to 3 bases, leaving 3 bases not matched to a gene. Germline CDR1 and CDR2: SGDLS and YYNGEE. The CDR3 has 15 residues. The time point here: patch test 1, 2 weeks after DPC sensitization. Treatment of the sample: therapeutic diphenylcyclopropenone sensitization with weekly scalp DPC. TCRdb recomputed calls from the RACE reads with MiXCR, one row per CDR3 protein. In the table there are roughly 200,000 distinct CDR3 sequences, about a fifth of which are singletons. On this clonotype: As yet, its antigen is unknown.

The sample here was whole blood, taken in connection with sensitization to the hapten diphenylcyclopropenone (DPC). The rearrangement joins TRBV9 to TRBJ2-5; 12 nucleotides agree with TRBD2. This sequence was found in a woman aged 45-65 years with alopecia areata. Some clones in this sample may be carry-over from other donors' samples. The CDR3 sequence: CASSAGLAGKETQYF. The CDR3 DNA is TGTGCCAGCAGCGCCGGACTAGCGGGGAAAGAGACCCAGTACTTC.